This note documents a single T cell receptor beta chain sequence. Which antigen it targets is not known. No much larger clonotype is one base removed from it; base qualities were not supplied. The sample originates from a study of blood T cell repertoires in COVID-19 (dated by TCRdb to 2020 to 2021). About the investigation overall: Samples covering the acute and convalescent phases of COVID-19 were provided by collaborators in the United States, Italy and Spain. The prospective study material was composed of cDNA or gDNA derived from T cells, B-cell-depleted T cells, or PBMCs. Subjects who had been exposed to COVID-19, were actively infected with it, or had recovered from it provided the deeply sampled blood TCRbeta repertoires that made up the dataset. The repertoires were made available in a free public database intended to serve as a resource for research on the immune response to SARS-CoV-2. The samples were drawn from the first 160 participants of the ongoing ImmuneRACE study and from roughly 1,300 subjects provided by 6 global collaborators. The sample metadata nearly always contained a de-identified subject ID, COVID-19 status, age in years and sex. Where available, HLA class I and class II types were taken from metadata supplied by the sample provider and were not determined by assay-based typing.

The immunoSEQ Assay, a bias-controlled multiplex PCR, was used to amplify TCRbeta CDR3 regions from genomic DNA. As for the original processing: Within the assay, amplification of reference gene primers was used to estimate how many nucleated cells each sample contained. To quantify the absolute abundance of each unique TCRbeta CDR3 rearrangement, sequence reads were collapsed and filtered. For each sample, productive Simpson clonality was calculated by taking the square root of Simpson's diversity index across productive rearrangements. TCRdb carries this immuneACCESS record with in-frame sequences only. Its versions omit some clonotypes, under half of them owing to an unresolved V gene in the studies checked, with the rest unexplained. That table furnishes V, J and clone size, whereas the DNA furnished D and trimming. This sample has 130,000 or so clones in its table, and approximately 83% of those were observed once. The top ten hold approximately 20% of the sample.

Another Seattle source contributed samples from volunteer blood donors who had recovered from COVID-19. The collaborating institutions used their own protocols to collect whole blood in K2EDTA tubes. For TCRbeta analysis, collaborator samples were shipped as frozen whole blood, as isolated PBMCs, or as DNA extracted from either sample type. Overall study results and their limits: Clinical and demographic metadata were provided uncurated, with the amount varying by source and participant.

For this chain, trimming is 2 bases at the V end and 6 bases at the J end, and the number of junction bases without a gene match is 3. The CDR3 starts with the cysteine, ends with the phenylalanine, and has 14 residues. Of all the DNA, just the CDR3 is kept, 42 bases in frame from base 1. Taken from the germline V gene, the CDR1 and CDR2 loops are SGHAT and FQNNGV. This sequence originates from a woman between 50 and 59 years old who had recovered from COVID-19. Sequenced: peripheral blood. Rearrangement joined TRBV11-2 to TRBJ2-2; 7 middle bases align to TRBD1. The CDR3 region has the sequence CASSLTQGAGELFF. The base sequence is TGTGCCAGCAGCTTAACCCAGGGGGCCGGGGAGCTGTTTTTT. Full variable domain (CDR3 extended with the reference TRBV11-2 and TRBJ2-2 proteins): EAGVAQSPRYKIIEKRQSVAFWCNPISGHATLYWYQQILGQGPKLLIQFQNNGVVDDSQLPKDRFSAERLKGVDSTLKIQPAKLEDSAVYLCASSLTQGAGELFFGEGSRLTVL.